These 21 T cell receptor beta chains were all obtained from the same sample, sequenced in a study of cytomegalovirus exposure and HLA in healthy donors. Primers included in the PCR were 60 Vbeta and 13 Jbeta primers. TCRdb's copy holds only in-frame clones and misses some; the assay was immunoSEQ multiplex PCR. The sample records under 150,000 clones, about 85% being singletons. Sequenced: PBMCs. Receptors originate from a female donor in good health and CMV-seronegative.

In its sample, this clone was seen a few times. Other DNA sequences from this sample encode an identical CDR3 as well. This rearrangement joins TRBV29-1 to TRBJ2-4, with D possibly being TRBD1 (6 bases). The germline V and J ends were trimmed by 6 bases and 7 bases, with 13 bases remaining between them. The length of the CDR3 is 12 residues. CDR1 is SQVTM and CDR2 is ANQGSEA in the germline V gene. DNA for the CDR3: TGCAGCGTCACTCCCCAGGGGAACATTCAGTACTTC. It specifies CSVTPQGNIQYF.

This clone was detected only once. The chain joins TRBV7-9 to TRBJ2-5; no reliable D call. The DNA end is more similar to TRBJ2-7, so the J call may be wrong. CDR1 SEHNR and CDR2 FQNEAQ come from the germline V gene (reference sequence). The CDR3 loop spans 11 amino acids. The CDR3 DNA follows: TGTGCCAGCAGCCTATCCTACGAGCAGTACTTC. Translation: CASSLSYEQYF.

CDR3 nucleotide sequence: TGTGCCACCAGCAGAGATCGACAGGGGAACTACGAGCAGTACTTC. Residues: CATSRDRQGNYEQYF. J is TRBJ2-7 and V is TRBV15; 8 bases fit TRBD1. The length of the CDR3 is 15 residues. Germline V gene sequence: CDR1 LNHNV, CDR2 YYDKDF (reference sequence). V gave up 0 bases and J gave up 3 bases; unmatched junction bases: 4.

The chain uses TRBV6-6 and TRBJ2-7, with D uncertain. Germline loops: CDR1 MNHNY, CDR2 SVGAGI (reference sequence). There are 13 residues in the CDR3. The V end lost 5 bases, the J end lost 4 bases, and 12 bases lay between the germline ends. The CDR3 nucleotides are TGTGCCAGCAGTCCGCCCGCGACTTACGAGCAGTACTTC. It encodes CASSPPATYEQYF.

V and J are TRBV28 and TRBJ2-3; D may be TRBD1 (5 bases). Germline assignment: CDR1 MDHEN and CDR2 SYDVKM. The CDR3 is 16 amino acids. The V end was cut by 2 bases, the J end by 0 bases, with 12 bases between. This chain's CDR3 is CASSLPRQFSTDTQYF. For the CDR3, the DNA is TGTGCCAGCAGTTTACCTAGACAGTTCAGCACAGATACGCAGTATTTT.

This chain connects TRBV27 to TRBJ2-7; D possibly corresponds to TRBD2 (6 bases). This CDR3 region has 19 residues. Per the germline V gene, CDR1 is MNHEY and CDR2 is SMNVEV (reference sequence). The V gene lost 7 bases and the J gene lost 5 bases, with 33 bases spanning the gap. The DNA of the CDR3 is TGTGCCAGCACCTCCCCCAGAGGGACTCCTCCCACCCCAAGACACGAGCAGTACTTC. Residues: CASTSPRGTPPTPRHEQYF.

The chain couples TRBV11-3 to TRBJ1-2, with a tentative D call TRBD1 (6 bases). This CDR3 has 16 amino acids. The V end was cut by 4 bases, the J end by 5 bases, with 20 bases between. Germline V lookup: CDR1 SGHNT, CDR2 YENEEA. The CDR3: CASSWETTGTTYGYTF. CDR3 coding DNA: TGTGCCAGCAGCTGGGAGACTACCGGGACAACTTATGGCTACACCTTC.

The chain links TRBV5-4 to TRBJ2-3, with 12 bases identical to TRBD2. Germline V lookup: CDR1 SGHNT, CDR2 YYREEE (reference sequence). V was pared by 5 bases and J by 1 base, with 5 bases of the junction left unmatched. This CDR3 comprises 16 residues. CDR3 DNA: TGTGCCAGCAGTACTAGACTAGCGGGGGGCACAGATACGCAGTATTTT. This codes for CASSTRLAGGTDTQYF.

The V gene is TRBV7-6, the J gene TRBJ2-1; tentatively, D is TRBD2 (5 bases). Germline V gives CDR1 SGHVS, CDR2 FNYEAQ. CDR3 length: 16 residues. Trimming stripped 5 bases from V and 5 bases from J, with 19 bases between. The CDR3 DNA reads as TGTGCCAGCAGCCCAATCCTAGCATTCGGTCACAATGAGCAGTTCTTC. Translated, it gives CASSPILAFGHNEQFF.

J is TRBJ2-1 and V is TRBV6-6, with 14 positions matching TRBD2. The germline gives CDR1 MNHNY, CDR2 SVGAGI (reference sequence). The CDR3 totals 15 residues. J lost 7 bases, V lost 8 bases, and 7 bases had no gene match. DNA of the CDR3: TGTGCCAGCCGACTAGCGGGAGGGCCGCGTAATGAGCAGTTCTTC. It codes for CASRLAGGPRNEQFF.

This clone was seen just once. V is TRBV27 and J is TRBJ2-7, with TRBD2 as a possible D gene (6 bases). The CDR3 consists of 14 residues. CDR1 MNHEY and CDR2 SMNVEV come from the germline V gene (reference sequence). Trimming stripped 1 base from V and 2 bases from J, with 9 bases between. CDR3: CASSLWRVTYEQYF. The CDR3 DNA sequence: TGTGCCAGCAGTTTATGGAGGGTGACCTACGAGCAGTACTTC.

The V and J genes are TRBV28 and TRBJ2-7; TRBD1 matches at 7 bases. This CDR3 is 13 amino acids long. The junction had 5 bases not matched to a gene; V was cut back by 4 bases and J by 5 bases. Looked up from germline, CDR1 is MDHEN and CDR2 is SYDVKM. The CDR3 DNA follows: TGTGCCAGCAGTTCCCGACAGGGCCACGAGCAGTACTTC. Protein sequence: CASSSRQGHEQYF.

The chain joins TRBV5-1 to TRBJ1-4; the D gene is possibly TRBD1 (6 bases). This CDR3 spans 13 amino acids. Germline CDR1 SGHRS, CDR2 YFSETQ. V was shortened by 4 bases and J by 8 bases, with 12 bases between the two germline ends. The CDR3 nucleotides are TGCGCCAGCAGCGAGGGACAAGAGGAAAAACTGTTTTTT. Residues: CASSEGQEEKLFF. The entire variable domain, with the rest obtained from reference TRBV5-1 and TRBJ1-4, is as follows: KAGVTQTPRYLIKTRGQQVTLSCSPISGHRSVSWYQQTPGQGLQFLFEYFSETQRNKGNFPGRFSGRQFSNSRSEMNVSTLELGDSALYLCASSEGQEEKLFFGSGTQLSVL.

The rearrangement uses TRBV2 and TRBJ2-1; 11 bases map to TRBD2. Germline CDR1 is SNHLY and CDR2 is FYNNEI. The CDR3 runs 18 residues. J lost 0 bases, V lost 7 bases, and 11 bases had no gene match. This chain's CDR3 is CASTGLAGRLSSYNEQFF. As DNA, the CDR3 is TGTGCCAGCACTGGACTAGCGGGCAGATTAAGCTCCTACAATGAGCAGTTCTTC.

The chain carries TRBV18 and TRBJ2-3; 9 nucleotides align to TRBD2. J was trimmed by 6 bases and V by 4 bases; bases with no gene match: 8. The CDR3 runs to 15 residues. Germline loops: CDR1 KGHSH, CDR2 LQKENI. CDR3 in DNA: TGTGCCAGCTCACGTTCTAGCGGGATGAGGGATACGCAGTATTTT. Translated: CASSRSSGMRDTQYF.

The chain joins TRBV9 to TRBJ2-2, with TRBD1 identical over 7 bases. Germline assignment: CDR1 SGDLS and CDR2 YYNGEE. V was pared by 2 bases and J by 7 bases, with 8 bases of the junction left unmatched. This CDR3 is built from 15 residues. CDR3 region: CASSVRGGRGGELFF. The CDR3 bases are TGTGCCAGCAGCGTTAGAGGGGGCAGGGGCGGGGAGCTGTTTTTT.

V is TRBV6-5 and J is TRBJ1-5; 8 positions match TRBD1. The CDR3 covers 15 residues. CDR1 MNHEY and CDR2 SVGAGI come from the germline V gene. V dropped 6 bases and J dropped 1; count of bases not matched to a gene: 5. CDR3 nucleotides: TGTGCCAGCAGGCCACGGACAGGGAGCAATCAGCCCCAGCATTTT. This translates into CASRPRTGSNQPQHF.

The rearrangement joins TRBV4-3 to TRBJ2-3, with 7 bases that match TRBD2. The CDR3 runs to 15 residues. The V and J ends lost 4 bases and 2 bases, in that order; junction bases with no gene match: 6. Germline CDR1 reads LGHNA; CDR2 reads YSLEER. In DNA form, the CDR3 reads TGCGCCAGCAGCCGGACTAGTTTTTCCACAGATACGCAGTATTTT. It codes for CASSRTSFSTDTQYF.

The V and J genes are TRBV5-1 and TRBJ2-7; 11 positions match TRBD2. The J segment lost 6 bases and the V segment lost 3 bases, leaving 8 bases of the junction unmatched. Germline values: CDR1 SGHRS, CDR2 YFSETQ. This CDR3 contains 15 residues. The CDR3 DNA follows: TGCGCCAGCAGCTGGGGGACTAGCGGAGGGGGCGAGCAGTACTTC. Its protein product is CASSWGTSGGGEQYF.

This clone came up many times. The chain's CDR3 is CASAGGAGYEQYF. The CDR3 DNA follows: TGTGCCAGTGCAGGGGGCGCAGGCTACGAGCAGTACTTC. The chain has TRBV19 and TRBJ2-7; 8 bases align to TRBD1. The V and J ends lost 8 bases and 3 bases, in that order; junction bases with no gene match: 6. This CDR3 spans 13 amino acids. Germline values: CDR1 LNHDA, CDR2 SQIVND (reference sequence).

The chain combines TRBV6-5 with TRBJ2-5, with TRBD2 matching over 7 bases. Judging by the DNA end, TRBJ2-7 fits better; the J call may be wrong. From germline, CDR1 is MNHEY and CDR2 SVGAGI. The CDR3 spans 15 residues. The DNA for the CDR3 is TGTGCCAGCAGCCTAAGAGCGGGAACCTCCTACGAGCAGTACTTC. Translation: CASSLRAGTSYEQYF.